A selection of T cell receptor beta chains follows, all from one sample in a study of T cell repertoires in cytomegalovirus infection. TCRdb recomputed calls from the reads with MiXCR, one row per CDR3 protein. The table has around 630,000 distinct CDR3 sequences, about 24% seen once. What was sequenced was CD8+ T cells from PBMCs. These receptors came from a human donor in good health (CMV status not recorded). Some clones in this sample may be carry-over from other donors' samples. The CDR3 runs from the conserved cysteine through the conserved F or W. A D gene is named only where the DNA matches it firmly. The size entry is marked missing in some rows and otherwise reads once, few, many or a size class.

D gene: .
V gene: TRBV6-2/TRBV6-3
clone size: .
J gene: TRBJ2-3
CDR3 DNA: TGTGCCAGCAGTTTATATCTCCCTCTGAGGGATACGCAGTATTTT
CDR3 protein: CASSLYLPLRDTQYF

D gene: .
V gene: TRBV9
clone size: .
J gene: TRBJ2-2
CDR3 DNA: TGTGCCAGCAGCGTAGAGCTAGCAATGAACACCGGGGAGCTGTTTTTT
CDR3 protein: CASSVELAMNTGELFF

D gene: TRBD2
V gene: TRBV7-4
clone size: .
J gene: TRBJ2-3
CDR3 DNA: TGTGCCAGGGTATTAGCGGGTGGCACAGATACGCAGTATTTT
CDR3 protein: CARVLAGGTDTQYF

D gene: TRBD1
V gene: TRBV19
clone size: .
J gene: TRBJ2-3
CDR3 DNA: TGTGCCAGTAGACCTACAGGGGGCGAGGTAACAGATACGCAGTATTTT
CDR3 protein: CASRPTGGEVTDTQYF

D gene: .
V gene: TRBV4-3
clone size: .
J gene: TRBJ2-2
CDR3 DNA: TGCGCCAGCAGCCCTACTCCAGGACAACCTACCGGGGAGCTGTTTTTT
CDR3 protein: CASSPTPGQPTGELFF

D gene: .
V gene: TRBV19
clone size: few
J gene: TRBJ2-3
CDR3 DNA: TGTGCCAGTACCAAGACAAGCACAGATACGCAGTATTTT
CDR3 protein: CASTKTSTDTQYF

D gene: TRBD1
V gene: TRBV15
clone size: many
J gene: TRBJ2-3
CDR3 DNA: TGTGCCACCAGCACACAGGGGTTAACGACGCAGTATTTT
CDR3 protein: CATSTQGLTTQYF

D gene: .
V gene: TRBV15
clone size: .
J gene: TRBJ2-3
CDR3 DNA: TGTGCCACCAGCAGGCGGCCCGGTCCAGATACGCAGTATTTT
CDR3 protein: CATSRRPGPDTQYF

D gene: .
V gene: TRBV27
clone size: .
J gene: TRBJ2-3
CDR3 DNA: TGTGCCAGCAGTTCTCCGTGGGACACATCTAGCACAGATACGCAGTATTTT
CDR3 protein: CASSSPWDTSSTDTQYF

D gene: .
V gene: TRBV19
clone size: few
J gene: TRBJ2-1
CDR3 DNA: TGTGCCAGTACCACAACGGGCAGCAATGAGCAGTTCTTC
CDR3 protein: CASTTTGSNEQFF

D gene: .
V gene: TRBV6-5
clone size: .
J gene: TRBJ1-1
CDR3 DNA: TGTGCCAGCGGGTCGGAGGTGAACACTGAAGCTTTCTTT
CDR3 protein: CASGSEVNTEAFF

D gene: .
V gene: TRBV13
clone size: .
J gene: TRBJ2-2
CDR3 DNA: TGTGCCAGCAGCTGGGGGCAGGGAGGCACCGGGGAGCTGTTTTTT
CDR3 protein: CASSWGQGGTGELFF

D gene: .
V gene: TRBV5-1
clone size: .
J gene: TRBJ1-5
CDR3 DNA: TGCGCCAGCAGCCCGGAGAATAGCAATCAGCCCCAGCATTTT
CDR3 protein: CASSPENSNQPQHF

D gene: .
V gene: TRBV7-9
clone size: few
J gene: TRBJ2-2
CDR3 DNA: TGTGCCAGCAGCTTAGGGATCTGGGATACGAACACCGGGGAGCTGTTTTTT
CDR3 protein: CASSLGIWDTNTGELFF

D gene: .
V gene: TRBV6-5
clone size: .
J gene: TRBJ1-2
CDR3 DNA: TGTGCCAGCAATTTACGACCGGGACGGACTAACTATGGCTACACCTTC
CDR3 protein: CASNLRPGRTNYGYTF

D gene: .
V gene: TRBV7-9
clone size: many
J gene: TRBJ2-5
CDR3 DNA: TGTGCCAGCAACGGAATGGGTGGAGAGACCCAGTACTTC
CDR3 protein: CASNGMGGETQYF

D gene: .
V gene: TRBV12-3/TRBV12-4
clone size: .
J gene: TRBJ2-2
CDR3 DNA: TGTGCCAGCAGTTCCCTGGGGTTTAGTGGGGAGCTGTTTTTT
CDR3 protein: CASSSLGFSGELFF

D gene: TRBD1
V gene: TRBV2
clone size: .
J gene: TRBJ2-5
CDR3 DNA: TGTGCCAGCAACAGACAGGGGGCCGGAGAGACCCAGTACTTC
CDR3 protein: CASNRQGAGETQYF

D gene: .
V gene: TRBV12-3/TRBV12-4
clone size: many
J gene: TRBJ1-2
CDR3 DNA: TGTGCCAGCAGCTCAGTGGCTGGCTACACCTTT
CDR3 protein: CASSSVAGYTF

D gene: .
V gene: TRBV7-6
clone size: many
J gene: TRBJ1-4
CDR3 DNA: TGTGCCAGCAGCTCCGTATCAGGGGAGGGGAATGAAAAACTGTTTTTT
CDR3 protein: CASSSVSGEGNEKLFF

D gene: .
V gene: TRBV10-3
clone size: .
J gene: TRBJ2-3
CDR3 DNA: TGTGCCATCAGTGAGTCGCCCCGTGAGGGGGGAGAGGATCGGACAGATACGCAGTATTTT
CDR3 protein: CAISESPREGGEDRTDTQYF

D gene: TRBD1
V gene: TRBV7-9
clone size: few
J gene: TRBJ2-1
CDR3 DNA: TGTGCCAGCAGCACCCGGGACAGGTCCTACAATGAGCAGTTCTTC
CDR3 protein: CASSTRDRSYNEQFF

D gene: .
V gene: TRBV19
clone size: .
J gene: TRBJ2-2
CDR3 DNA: TGTGCCAGCAGTGGGACATCCTGGAACACCGGGGAGCTGTTTTTT
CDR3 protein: CASSGTSWNTGELFF

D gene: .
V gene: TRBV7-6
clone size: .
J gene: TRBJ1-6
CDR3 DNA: TGTGCCAGCACCTCACCCGGAGGACCCCTCCACTTT
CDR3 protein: CASTSPGGPLHF

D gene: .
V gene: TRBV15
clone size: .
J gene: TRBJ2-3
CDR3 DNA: TGTGCCACCAGCAGAGAGGGGGAGACGGGAGATACGCAGTATTTT
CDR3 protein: CATSREGETGDTQYF

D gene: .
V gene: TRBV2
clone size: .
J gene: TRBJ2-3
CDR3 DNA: TGTGCCAGCAGTGAATGGGGACAAAACACAGATACGCAGTATTTT
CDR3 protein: CASSEWGQNTDTQYF

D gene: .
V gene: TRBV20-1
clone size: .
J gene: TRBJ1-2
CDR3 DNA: TGCAGTGCTAGGACCTCCTTCCAGCGGTTGTTTGCTGGCTACACCTTC
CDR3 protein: CSARTSFQRLFAGYTF

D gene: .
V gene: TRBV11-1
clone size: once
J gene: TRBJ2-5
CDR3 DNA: TGTGCCAGCAGCTCAGCAGTGGAGACCCAGTACTTC
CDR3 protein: CASSSAVETQYF

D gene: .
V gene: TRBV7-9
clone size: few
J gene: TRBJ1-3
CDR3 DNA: TGTGCCAGCAGCTTCCCTGGGACCGCCTCTGGAAACACCATATATTTT
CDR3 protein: CASSFPGTASGNTIYF

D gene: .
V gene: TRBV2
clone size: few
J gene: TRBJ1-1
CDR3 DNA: TGTGCCAGCAGAGCGGACGGATCCGAGAGACCAGCGAACACTGAAGCTTTCTTT
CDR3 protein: CASRADGSERPANTEAFF

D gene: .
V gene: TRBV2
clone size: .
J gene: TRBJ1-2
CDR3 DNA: TGTGCCAGTTTCAAACTGAATACCTATGGCTACACCTTC
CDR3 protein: CASFKLNTYGYTF

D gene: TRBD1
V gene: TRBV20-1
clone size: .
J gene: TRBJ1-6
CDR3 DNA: TGCAGTGCTAGAGATTTAACAGGGGGTAATTCACCCCTCCACTTT
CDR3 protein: CSARDLTGGNSPLHF

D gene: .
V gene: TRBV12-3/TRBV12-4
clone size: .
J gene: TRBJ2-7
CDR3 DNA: TGTGCCAGCAGTTTGTACAGGGACTACGAGCAGTACTTC
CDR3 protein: CASSLYRDYEQYF

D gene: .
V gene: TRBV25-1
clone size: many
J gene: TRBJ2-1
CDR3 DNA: TGTGCCAGCAGATCGGGGGCCTACAATGAGCAGTTCTTC
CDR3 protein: CASRSGAYNEQFF

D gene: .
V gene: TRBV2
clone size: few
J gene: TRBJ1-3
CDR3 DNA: TGTGCCAGCCCGGGGTCTGGAAACACCATATATTTT
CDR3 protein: CASPGSGNTIYF

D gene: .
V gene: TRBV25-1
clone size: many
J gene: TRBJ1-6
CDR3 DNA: TGTGCCAGCAGTGAATATTGGGGCAGCGCAGATTCACCCCTCCACTTT
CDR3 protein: CASSEYWGSADSPLHF

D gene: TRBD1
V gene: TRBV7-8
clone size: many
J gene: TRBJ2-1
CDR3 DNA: TGTGCCAGCAGCTCACCGGGACAGGGGTCTAGCGGCAGCTCCTACAATGAGCAGTTCTTC
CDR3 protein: CASSSPGQGSSGSSYNEQFF

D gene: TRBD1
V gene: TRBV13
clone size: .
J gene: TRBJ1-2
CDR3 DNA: TGTGCCAGCAGCCCTGGACAGGGGCACAACTATGGCTACACCTTC
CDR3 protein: CASSPGQGHNYGYTF

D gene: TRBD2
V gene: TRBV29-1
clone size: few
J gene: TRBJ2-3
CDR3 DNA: TGCAGCGTTGAAGTTAGCGGGGGGCTCCAGTATTTT
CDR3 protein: CSVEVSGGLQYF

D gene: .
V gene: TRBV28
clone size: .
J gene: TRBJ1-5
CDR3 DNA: TGTGCCAGCAGTTTCTCGAAGCAGCCCCAGCATTTT
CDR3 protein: CASSFSKQPQHF

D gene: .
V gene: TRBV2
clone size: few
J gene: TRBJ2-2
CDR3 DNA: TGTGCCAGCAGGTCCCTGACAGGGAACACCGGGGAGCTGTTTTTT
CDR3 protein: CASRSLTGNTGELFF

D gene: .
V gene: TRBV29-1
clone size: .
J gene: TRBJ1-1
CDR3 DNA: TGCAGCGCACTACAGACGAACACTGAAGCTTTCTTT
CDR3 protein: CSALQTNTEAFF

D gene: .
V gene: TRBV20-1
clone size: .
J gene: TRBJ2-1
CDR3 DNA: TGCAGTGCTAGGATTTGGGATGAGCAGTTCTTC
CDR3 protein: CSARIWDEQFF

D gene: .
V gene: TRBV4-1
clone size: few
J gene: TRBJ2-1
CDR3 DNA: TGCGCCAGCAGCCAAGATAATCTAGCGAAAAAGTACAATGAGCAGTTCTTC
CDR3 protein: CASSQDNLAKKYNEQFF

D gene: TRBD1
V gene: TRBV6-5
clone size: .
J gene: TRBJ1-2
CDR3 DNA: TGTGCCAGCAGAATCCAGGGGGGCGATGGCTACACCTTC
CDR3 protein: CASRIQGGDGYTF

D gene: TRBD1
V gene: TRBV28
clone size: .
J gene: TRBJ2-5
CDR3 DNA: TGTGCCAGCAGACCAAGGGGGCGAGAGACCCAGTACTTC
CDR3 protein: CASRPRGRETQYF

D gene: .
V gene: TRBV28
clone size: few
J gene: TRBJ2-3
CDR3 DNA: TGTGCCAGCAGTCTCACTAGATTGGCGCAGTATTTT
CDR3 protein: CASSLTRLAQYF

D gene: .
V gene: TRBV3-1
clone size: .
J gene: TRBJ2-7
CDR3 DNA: TGTGCCAGCAGCTACCCCGGGACGCCGCCTACGCAGCAGTACTTC
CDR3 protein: CASSYPGTPPTQQYF

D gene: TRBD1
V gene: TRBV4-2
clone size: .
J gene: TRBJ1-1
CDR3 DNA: TGTGCCAGCAGCCGGGACAGGGAATTGGGCACTGAAGCTTTCTTT
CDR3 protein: CASSRDRELGTEAFF

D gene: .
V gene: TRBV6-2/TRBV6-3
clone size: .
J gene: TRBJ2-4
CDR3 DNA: TGTGCCAGCAGTTACTATTCGGGAGCCAAAAACATTCAGTACTTC
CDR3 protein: CASSYYSGAKNIQYF

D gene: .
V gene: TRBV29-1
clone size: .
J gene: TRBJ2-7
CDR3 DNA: TGCAGCGTTGAATTTGAGGGGGGCCAATTCTACGAGCAGTACTTC
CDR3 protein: CSVEFEGGQFYEQYF

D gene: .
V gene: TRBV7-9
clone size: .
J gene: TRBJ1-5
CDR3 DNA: TGTGCCAGCAGCTCCTCGACAGACAATCAGCCCCAGCATTTT
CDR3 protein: CASSSSTDNQPQHF

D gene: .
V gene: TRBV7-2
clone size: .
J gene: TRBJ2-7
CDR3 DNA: TGTGCCAGCAGCTTAGGACTAGAACAGGTTTACTCCTACGAGCAGTACTTC
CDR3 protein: CASSLGLEQVYSYEQYF

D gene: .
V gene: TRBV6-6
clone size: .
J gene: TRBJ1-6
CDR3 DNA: TGTGCCAGCAGTTACGAAAGGGTCTATAATTCACCCCTCCACTTT
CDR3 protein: CASSYERVYNSPLHF